This TCR beta chain was sequenced during a study of blood T cell repertoires in COVID-19. CDR3 size: 16 residues. The germline V gene has CDR1 MRHNA and CDR2 SNTAGT. The ends were cut back, 0 bases at V and 0 bases at J, with 11 bases in the middle. In its sample, this clone was seen once. TCRdb keeps only in-frame clones here, not all; method: immunoSEQ multiplex PCR. The table has about 270,000 clones, 75% to 90% seen once. Input material: PBMCs or T cells enriched from blood (not recorded which). The rearrangement joins TRBV6-4 to TRBJ1-2, with D possibly matching TRBD1 (6 bases). The sequence came from a woman between 18 and 30 years old who had recovered from COVID-19. The CDR3 spells CASSDSGRGTNYGYTF. The CDR3 DNA follows: TGTGCCAGCAGTGACTCTGGCAGGGGAACTAACTATGGCTACACCTTC.